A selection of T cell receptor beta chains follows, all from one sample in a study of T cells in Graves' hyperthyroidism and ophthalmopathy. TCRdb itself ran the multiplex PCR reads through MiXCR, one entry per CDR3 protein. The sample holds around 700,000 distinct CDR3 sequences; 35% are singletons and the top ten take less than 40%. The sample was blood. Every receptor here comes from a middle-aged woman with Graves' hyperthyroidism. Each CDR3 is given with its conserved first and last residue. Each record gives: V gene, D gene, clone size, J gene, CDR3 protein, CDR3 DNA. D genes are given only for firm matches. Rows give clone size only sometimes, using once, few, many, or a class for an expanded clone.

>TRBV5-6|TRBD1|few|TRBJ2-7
CASSLLTGAYEQYF
TGTGCCAGCAGCTTGTTGACAGGGGCCTACGAGCAGTACTTC
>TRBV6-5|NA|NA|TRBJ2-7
CASSYGPTYEQYF
TGTGCCAGCAGTTACGGACCCACCTACGAGCAGTACTTC
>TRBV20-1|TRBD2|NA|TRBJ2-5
CSVKARTSATQETQYF
TGCAGTGTAAAGGCCCGGACTAGCGCAACACAAGAGACCCAGTACTTC
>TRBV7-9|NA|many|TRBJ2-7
CASSGLGESYEQYF
TGTGCCAGCAGCGGCCTGGGGGAGTCCTACGAGCAGTACTTC
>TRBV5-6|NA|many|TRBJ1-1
CASSFGGLPEAFF
TGTGCCAGCAGCTTCGGTGGGCTTCCCGAAGCTTTCTTT
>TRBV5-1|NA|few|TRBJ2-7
CASRLGTHEQYF
TGCGCCAGCAGATTGGGGACCCACGAGCAGTACTTC
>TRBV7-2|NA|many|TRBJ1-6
CASSPTGGAQSPLHF
TGTGCCAGCAGCCCTACTGGGGGGGCGCAATCACCCCTCCACTTT
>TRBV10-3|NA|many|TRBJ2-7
CAISESKGIRAYEQYF
TGTGCCATCAGTGAGTCGAAGGGCATCAGGGCCTACGAGCAGTACTTC
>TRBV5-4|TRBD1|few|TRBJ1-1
CASSGGQGIFAFF
TGTGCCAGCAGCGGCGGACAGGGAATATTTGCTTTCTTT
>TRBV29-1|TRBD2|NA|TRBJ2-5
CSVVAGDQPQYF
TGCAGCGTTGTTGCGGGGGATCAGCCCCAGTACTTC
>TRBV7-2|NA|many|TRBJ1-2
CASSLNRDYGYTF
TGTGCCAGCAGCTTAAACCGGGACTATGGCTACACCTTC
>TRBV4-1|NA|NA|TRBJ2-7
CASSQGRYLQQANEQYF
TGCGCCAGCAGCCAAGGACGTTATCTCCAGCAGGCTAACGAGCAGTACTTC
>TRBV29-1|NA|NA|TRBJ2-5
CSVRSGAGETQYF
TGCAGCGTTAGGTCGGGAGCTGGAGAGACCCAGTACTTC
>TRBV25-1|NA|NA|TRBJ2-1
CASSELSFVSYNEQFF
TGTGCCAGCAGTGAATTATCTTTTGTCTCCTACAATGAGCAGTTCTTC
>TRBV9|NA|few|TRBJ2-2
CASGLGGGTGELFF
TGTGCCAGCGGCCTCGGGGGCGGCACCGGGGAGCTGTTTTTT
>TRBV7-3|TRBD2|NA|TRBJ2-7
CASSATSGIGEQYF
TGTGCCAGCAGCGCTACTAGCGGCATTGGAGAGCAGTACTTC
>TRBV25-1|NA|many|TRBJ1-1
CASSEYGEGVGNTEAFF
TGTGCCAGCAGTGAATATGGGGAGGGGGTGGGGAACACTGAAGCTTTCTTT
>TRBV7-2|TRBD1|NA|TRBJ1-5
CASSRTGAVEQPQHF
TGCGCCAGCAGCCGAACAGGGGCGGTGGAACAGCCCCAGCATTTT
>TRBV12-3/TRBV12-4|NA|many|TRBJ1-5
CASSFGQTFSNQPQHF
TGTGCCAGCAGTTTCGGACAGACCTTTAGCAATCAGCCCCAGCATTTT
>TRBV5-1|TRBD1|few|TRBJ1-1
CASSSGTGWFTEAFF
TGCGCCAGCAGCTCCGGGACAGGGTGGTTCACTGAAGCTTTCTTT
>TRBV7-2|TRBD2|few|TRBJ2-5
CASSPGGRGAEKETQYF
TGTGCCAGCAGCCCCGGGGGGCGGGGGGCCGAAAAAGAGACCCAGTACTTC
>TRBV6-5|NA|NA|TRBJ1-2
CASSYSTLGEYGYTF
TGTGCCAGCAGTTACTCTACTTTGGGCGAATATGGCTACACCTTC
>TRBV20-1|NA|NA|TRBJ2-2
CSARQDPIRTGELFF
TGCAGTGCTCGGCAGGATCCCATAAGGACCGGGGAGCTGTTTTTT
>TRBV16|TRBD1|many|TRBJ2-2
CASSPRTGPTGELFF
TGTGCTAGCAGCCCCAGGACAGGGCCCACCGGGGAGCTGTTTTTT
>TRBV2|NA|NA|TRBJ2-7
CASSPAGGGGREQYF
TGTGCCAGCAGCCCCGCCGGTGGGGGTGGCCGGGAGCAGTACTTC
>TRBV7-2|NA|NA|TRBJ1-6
CASSLGGSVGSPLHF
TGTGCCAGCAGCTTAGGGGGCTCAGTGGGATCACCCCTCCACTTT
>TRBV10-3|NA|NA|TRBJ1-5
CAISGADTIEYQPQHF
TGTGCCATCAGTGGAGCGGACACGATAGAGTATCAGCCCCAGCATTTT
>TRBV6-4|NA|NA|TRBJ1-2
CASSPDGRPGYTF
TGTGCCAGCAGTCCTGACGGACGCCCGGGCTACACCTTC
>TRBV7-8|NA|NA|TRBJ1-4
CASSFQRATNEKLFF
TGTGCCAGCAGCTTTCAGCGGGCAACTAATGAAAAACTGTTTTTT
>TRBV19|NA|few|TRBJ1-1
CASSMGPSIPNTEAFF
TGTGCCAGTAGTATGGGACCATCGATCCCGAACACTGAAGCTTTCTTT
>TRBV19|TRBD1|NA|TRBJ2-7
CASSRRGQGSSEQYF
TGTGCCAGTAGTCGGAGGGGACAGGGCTCGTCCGAGCAGTACTTC
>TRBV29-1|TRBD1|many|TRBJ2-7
CSVQAGTGGSEQYF
TGCAGCGTCCAAGCGGGGACAGGGGGTTCCGAGCAGTACTTC
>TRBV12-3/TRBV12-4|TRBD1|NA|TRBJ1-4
CASSRAGGLEKLFF
TGTGCCAGCAGTAGAGCAGGGGGCCTAGAAAAACTGTTTTTT
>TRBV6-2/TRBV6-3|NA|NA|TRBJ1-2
CASSYDGGNGYGYTF
TGTGCCAGCAGTTACGACGGGGGGAATGGCTATGGCTACACCTTC
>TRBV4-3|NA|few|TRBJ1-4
CASSQEYGGLTNEKLFF
TGCGCCAGCAGCCAAGAATACGGGGGCTTAACTAATGAAAAACTGTTTTTT
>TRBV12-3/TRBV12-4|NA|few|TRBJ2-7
CASSFHVYEQYF
TGTGCCAGCAGTTTTCATGTCTACGAGCAGTACTTC